The rows below give T cell receptor beta chains drawn from one sample of a study of T cell responses to AZD1222 COVID-19 vaccine. Only in-frame clones appear in the TCRdb table, and some are missing; sequencing was by immunoSEQ multiplex PCR. Of about 83,000 clones listed, 85% to 95% are singletons. Sequences were derived from peripheral blood, sampled 28 days after the second AZD1222 dose. The origin of the receptors is an adult who received the AZD1222 COVID-19 vaccine. CDR3s include the opening cysteine and the closing phenylalanine or tryptophan. The D gene is left open where the match is weak. The size entry is marked missing in some rows and otherwise reads once, few, many or a size class.

abundance: NA
v_gene: TRBV29-1
j_gene: TRBJ2-1
d_gene: NA
CDR3aa: CSGLVRYNEQFF
CDR3nt: TGCAGCGGCCTAGTCCGTTACAATGAGCAGTTCTTC

abundance: NA
v_gene: TRBV2
j_gene: TRBJ2-1
d_gene: NA
CDR3aa: CASSDLRSLNEQFF
CDR3nt: TGTGCCAGCAGTGACTTAAGGAGCCTAAATGAGCAGTTCTTC

abundance: NA
v_gene: TRBV5-1
j_gene: TRBJ2-7
d_gene: TRBD2
CDR3aa: CASSLGAGLAGLFYEQYF
CDR3nt: TGCGCCAGCAGCTTGGGAGCGGGACTAGCGGGGTTGTTTTACGAGCAGTACTTC

abundance: NA
v_gene: TRBV6-6
j_gene: TRBJ2-2
d_gene: NA
CDR3aa: CATDPAGVLNTGELFF
CDR3nt: TGTGCCACCGACCCTGCAGGCGTGTTGAACACCGGGGAGCTGTTTTTT

abundance: NA
v_gene: TRBV19
j_gene: TRBJ1-3
d_gene: NA
CDR3aa: CASSPRNGGNTIYF
CDR3nt: TGTGCCAGTAGCCCTCGAAACGGCGGAAACACCATATATTTT

abundance: NA
v_gene: TRBV11-3
j_gene: TRBJ1-2
d_gene: NA
CDR3aa: CASRKRGTITPNYGYTF
CDR3nt: TGTGCCAGCAGGAAAAGGGGGACCATTACACCTAACTATGGCTACACCTTC

abundance: NA
v_gene: TRBV2
j_gene: TRBJ1-5
d_gene: NA
CDR3aa: CASSEALLQAHYSNQPQHF
CDR3nt: TGTGCCAGCAGTGAAGCGCTTTTACAGGCGCACTATAGCAATCAGCCCCAGCATTTT

abundance: once
v_gene: TRBV5-1
j_gene: TRBJ2-7
d_gene: TRBD2
CDR3aa: CASSLTSSYEQYF
CDR3nt: TGCGCCAGCAGCCTGACTAGCAGCTACGAGCAGTACTTC

abundance: NA
v_gene: TRBV6-4
j_gene: TRBJ1-1
d_gene: TRBD1
CDR3aa: CASRRQGSTEAFF
CDR3nt: TGTGCCAGCAGGCGACAGGGATCCACTGAAGCTTTCTTT

abundance: NA
v_gene: TRBV19
j_gene: TRBJ2-7
d_gene: NA
CDR3aa: CASSILAGNSYEQYF
CDR3nt: TGTGCCAGTAGTATTCTGGCAGGGAACTCCTACGAGCAGTACTTC

abundance: NA
v_gene: TRBV15
j_gene: TRBJ2-3
d_gene: NA
CDR3aa: CATSRDREPNTDTQYF
CDR3nt: TGTGCCACCAGCAGAGATCGGGAACCGAACACAGATACGCAGTATTTT

abundance: few
v_gene: TRBV6-2/TRBV6-3
j_gene: TRBJ2-3
d_gene: NA
CDR3aa: CASSSGKHTDTQYF
CDR3nt: TGTGCCAGCAGTTCAGGAAAACACACAGATACGCAGTATTTT

abundance: NA
v_gene: TRBV18
j_gene: TRBJ1-1
d_gene: NA
CDR3aa: CASSPGLNTEAFF
CDR3nt: TGTGCCAGCTCACCAGGACTGAACACTGAAGCTTTCTTT

abundance: NA
v_gene: TRBV29-1
j_gene: TRBJ2-1
d_gene: TRBD2
CDR3aa: CSVVRLADYNEQFF
CDR3nt: TGCAGCGTCGTTCGACTAGCGGACTACAATGAGCAGTTCTTC

abundance: NA
v_gene: TRBV29-1
j_gene: TRBJ2-2
d_gene: TRBD1
CDR3aa: CSVAGGWAGELFF
CDR3nt: TGCAGCGTTGCAGGGGGCTGGGCCGGGGAGCTGTTTTTT

abundance: once
v_gene: TRBV19
j_gene: TRBJ2-2
d_gene: TRBD1
CDR3aa: CASRRQGTGELFF
CDR3nt: TGTGCCAGTAGGAGACAGGGCACCGGGGAGCTGTTTTTT

abundance: NA
v_gene: TRBV7-3
j_gene: TRBJ2-5
d_gene: NA
CDR3aa: CASSSGVSPGTQYF
CDR3nt: TGTGCCAGCAGCTCCGGGGTTTCGCCAGGGACCCAGTACTTC

abundance: NA
v_gene: TRBV18
j_gene: TRBJ2-6
d_gene: NA
CDR3aa: CASSPGSRASSSGANVLTF
CDR3nt: TGTGCCAGCTCACCAGGATCTCGGGCTTCGAGCTCTGGGGCCAACGTCCTGACTTTC

abundance: NA
v_gene: TRBV3-1/TRBV3-2
j_gene: TRBJ1-2
d_gene: TRBD1
CDR3aa: CASSHRDSSYGYTF
CDR3nt: TGTGCCAGCAGCCACAGGGACAGCAGCTATGGCTACACCTTC

abundance: NA
v_gene: TRBV6-5
j_gene: TRBJ2-5
d_gene: TRBD2
CDR3aa: CASSYASGYQETQYF
CDR3nt: TGTGCCAGCAGTTACGCTAGCGGATACCAAGAGACCCAGTACTTC

abundance: once
v_gene: TRBV19
j_gene: TRBJ2-7
d_gene: NA
CDR3aa: CASSIDRGGAYEQYF
CDR3nt: TGTGCCAGTAGTATAGATCGTGGAGGAGCCTACGAGCAGTACTTC

abundance: NA
v_gene: TRBV7-6
j_gene: TRBJ2-1
d_gene: TRBD2
CDR3aa: CASSLTRDSGSSYNEQFF
CDR3nt: TGTGCCAGCAGCTTAACACGAGATAGCGGGAGCTCCTACAATGAGCAGTTCTTC

abundance: NA
v_gene: TRBV30
j_gene: TRBJ1-5
d_gene: NA
CDR3aa: CAWSEEPGVNQPQHF
CDR3nt: TGTGCCTGGAGTGAGGAGCCGGGGGTCAATCAGCCCCAGCATTTT

abundance: NA
v_gene: TRBV11-1
j_gene: TRBJ1-6
d_gene: NA
CDR3aa: CASSNHSPLHF
CDR3nt: TGTGCCAGCAGTAACCATTCACCCCTCCACTTT

abundance: NA
v_gene: TRBV4-1
j_gene: TRBJ2-7
d_gene: NA
CDR3aa: CASSQFGDGYEQYF
CDR3nt: TGCGCCAGCAGCCAATTTGGGGATGGGTACGAGCAGTACTTC

abundance: NA
v_gene: TRBV4-1
j_gene: TRBJ2-3
d_gene: TRBD1
CDR3aa: CASSQVQDRGTDTQYF
CDR3nt: TGCGCCAGCAGCCAAGTTCAGGACAGGGGAACAGATACGCAGTATTTT

abundance: NA
v_gene: TRBV28
j_gene: TRBJ2-1
d_gene: NA
CDR3aa: CASSTYRGRVHNEQFF
CDR3nt: TGTGCCAGCAGTACATACAGGGGGAGGGTACACAATGAGCAGTTCTTC

abundance: NA
v_gene: TRBV5-5
j_gene: TRBJ1-5
d_gene: NA
CDR3aa: CASSLGPHQPQHF
CDR3nt: TGTGCCAGCAGCTTGGGGCCCCATCAGCCCCAGCATTTT

abundance: NA
v_gene: TRBV29-1
j_gene: TRBJ2-3
d_gene: NA
CDR3aa: CSVGGERNTQYF
CDR3nt: TGCAGCGTTGGGGGGGAGCGCAATACGCAGTATTTT

abundance: NA
v_gene: TRBV28
j_gene: TRBJ2-5
d_gene: TRBD2
CDR3aa: CASRPPGEGRETQYF
CDR3nt: TGTGCCAGCAGACCGCCCGGGGAGGGCCGGGAGACCCAGTACTTC

abundance: NA
v_gene: TRBV5-4
j_gene: TRBJ2-2
d_gene: NA
CDR3aa: CASSLGVWTGELFF
CDR3nt: TGTGCCAGCAGCTTGGGGGTTTGGACCGGGGAGCTGTTTTTT

abundance: NA
v_gene: TRBV27
j_gene: TRBJ2-7
d_gene: NA
CDR3aa: CASSLYPSRGGYEQYF
CDR3nt: TGTGCCAGCAGTTTATACCCATCCCGGGGAGGCTACGAGCAGTACTTC

abundance: NA
v_gene: TRBV7-2
j_gene: TRBJ1-2
d_gene: TRBD1
CDR3aa: CASSSLTGMGGYTF
CDR3nt: TGTGCCAGCAGCTCCTTGACAGGGATGGGGGGCTACACCTTC

abundance: NA
v_gene: TRBV6-6
j_gene: TRBJ1-2
d_gene: NA
CDR3aa: CASSYSSPGSGYGYTF
CDR3nt: TGTGCCAGCAGTTACTCGTCTCCTGGGAGTGGCTATGGCTACACCTTC

abundance: NA
v_gene: TRBV5-1
j_gene: TRBJ1-4
d_gene: NA
CDR3aa: CASSLGGSGEKLFF
CDR3nt: TGCGCCAGCAGCTTGGGAGGGTCCGGTGAAAAACTGTTTTTT

abundance: NA
v_gene: TRBV18
j_gene: TRBJ1-1
d_gene: NA
CDR3aa: CASSPSLTRNTEAFF
CDR3nt: TGTGCCAGCTCACCCTCCCTTACACGGAACACTGAAGCTTTCTTT

abundance: NA
v_gene: TRBV28
j_gene: TRBJ2-7
d_gene: TRBD2
CDR3aa: CASSLYAGGAYEQYF
CDR3nt: TGTGCCAGCAGTTTATACGCGGGAGGCGCCTACGAGCAGTACTTC

abundance: NA
v_gene: TRBV28
j_gene: TRBJ1-2
d_gene: NA
CDR3aa: CASSLGVFGSYTF
CDR3nt: TGTGCCAGCAGTTTAGGCGTTTTTGGAAGCTACACCTTC

abundance: NA
v_gene: TRBV2
j_gene: TRBJ2-4
d_gene: NA
CDR3aa: CASSVGGGPNIQYF
CDR3nt: TGTGCCAGCAGTGTCGGAGGGGGCCCAAACATTCAGTACTTC

abundance: NA
v_gene: TRBV6-2/TRBV6-3
j_gene: TRBJ2-1
d_gene: NA
CDR3aa: CASSYSATYNEQFF
CDR3nt: TGTGCCAGCAGTTACTCCGCGACGTACAATGAGCAGTTCTTC

abundance: NA
v_gene: TRBV6-5
j_gene: TRBJ1-5
d_gene: NA
CDR3aa: CASSRTVSNQPQHF
CDR3nt: TGTGCCAGCAGTAGGACAGTTAGCAATCAGCCCCAGCATTTT

abundance: NA
v_gene: TRBV19
j_gene: TRBJ2-1
d_gene: TRBD2
CDR3aa: CASSISSGSGYNEQFF
CDR3nt: TGTGCCAGTAGTATCAGTAGCGGGAGTGGGTACAATGAGCAGTTCTTC

abundance: NA
v_gene: TRBV28
j_gene: TRBJ2-1
d_gene: TRBD2
CDR3aa: CASSGGTSGAYNEQFF
CDR3nt: TGTGCCAGCAGTGGGGGGACTAGCGGCGCTTACAATGAGCAGTTCTTC

abundance: NA
v_gene: TRBV11-2
j_gene: TRBJ2-1
d_gene: TRBD2
CDR3aa: CASSSDERGNNEQFF
CDR3nt: TGTGCCAGCAGCTCTGACGAGCGGGGAAACAATGAGCAGTTCTTC

abundance: NA
v_gene: TRBV6-5
j_gene: TRBJ1-2
d_gene: NA
CDR3aa: CASSSSTAAYGYTF
CDR3nt: TGTGCCAGCAGTTCCAGTACAGCCGCTTATGGCTACACCTTC

abundance: NA
v_gene: TRBV30
j_gene: TRBJ1-3
d_gene: NA
CDR3aa: CAWSQGPGNTIYF
CDR3nt: TGTGCCTGGAGCCAGGGTCCTGGAAACACCATATATTTT

abundance: NA
v_gene: TRBV5-3
j_gene: TRBJ2-5
d_gene: TRBD2
CDR3aa: CASPHREGGETQYF
CDR3nt: TGTGCCAGTCCCCACCGAGAGGGAGGGGAGACCCAGTACTTC

abundance: NA
v_gene: TRBV6-5
j_gene: TRBJ2-2
d_gene: NA
CDR3aa: CASSYSPVTRTGELFF
CDR3nt: TGTGCCAGCAGTTACTCGCCCGTCACGAGGACCGGGGAGCTGTTTTTT

abundance: NA
v_gene: TRBV19
j_gene: TRBJ2-7
d_gene: TRBD2
CDR3aa: CASSTRTSGSHEQYF
CDR3nt: TGTGCCAGTAGTACCCGGACTAGCGGGTCCCACGAGCAGTACTTC

abundance: NA
v_gene: TRBV5-1
j_gene: TRBJ1-2
d_gene: TRBD1
CDR3aa: CASSDVGTALGYGYTF
CDR3nt: TGCGCCAGCAGCGACGTGGGGACAGCTTTGGGGTATGGCTACACCTTC

abundance: NA
v_gene: TRBV4-1
j_gene: TRBJ2-5
d_gene: NA
CDR3aa: CASSQDVQQTQYF
CDR3nt: TGCGCCAGCAGCCAAGATGTTCAACAGACCCAGTACTTC

abundance: NA
v_gene: TRBV12-3/TRBV12-4
j_gene: TRBJ1-1
d_gene: TRBD1
CDR3aa: CASSWTGNTEAFF
CDR3nt: TGTGCCAGCAGTTGGACAGGGAACACTGAAGCTTTCTTT